A selection of T cell receptor beta chains follows, all from one sample in a study of blood T cell repertoires in COVID-19. Clones were sequenced by immunoSEQ multiplex PCR, and TCRdb holds only the in-frame ones, with some missing. The repertoire includes around 70,000 clones, roughly nine tenths of them detected once, and 8.9% sits in the top ten. What was sequenced was peripheral blood. These receptors all come from a man at least 80 years old with acute or convalescent COVID-19. The CDR3 runs from the conserved cysteine through the conserved F or W. The D gene is left open where the match is weak. Size tells how often a clone was seen (once, few, many) or the class of an expanded clone, and some rows leave it out.

V gene	D gene	J gene	clone size	CDR3 DNA	CDR3 protein
TRBV5-1	-	TRBJ2-7	-	TGCGCCAGCAGTTTCAGGGACTTCGTCTCCTACGAGCAGTACTTC	CASSFRDFVSYEQYF
TRBV19	-	TRBJ1-3	once	TGTGCCAGTAGCAGGGGTTACGGTGAGGACACCATATATTTT	CASSRGYGEDTIYF
TRBV11-2	TRBD1	TRBJ1-1	-	TGTGCCAGCAGTACCCAGGGGGTGGCCACTGAAGCTTTCTTT	CASSTQGVATEAFF
TRBV25-1	TRBD2	TRBJ2-2	-	TGTGCCCGTACCGGCGTGGCGGGAGGGCCACACACCGGGGAGCTGTTTTTT	CARTGVAGGPHTGELFF
TRBV2	-	TRBJ1-2	-	TGTGCCAGCAGGTACACAGGGTCTGGCTACACCTTC	CASRYTGSGYTF
TRBV6-5	-	TRBJ1-3	-	TGTGCCAGCAGTTACTCGCGGCCTTCTGGAAACACCATATATTTT	CASSYSRPSGNTIYF
TRBV7-7	-	TRBJ2-3	-	TGTGCTAGCAGCTTAAATAGCCTCACAGATACGCAGTATTTT	CASSLNSLTDTQYF
TRBV5-8	-	TRBJ1-2	-	TGTGCCAGCAGCTTAAGAGGAAGGAGCGGCTACACCTTC	CASSLRGRSGYTF
TRBV5-1	TRBD1	TRBJ1-4	-	TGCGCCAGCAGCTCCGGACAGGGAGGGACTGAAAAACTGTTTTTT	CASSSGQGGTEKLFF
TRBV7-2	TRBD1	TRBJ1-1	once	TGTGCCAGCAGCTTTCAGGGGGCGACGAACACTGAAGCTTTCTTT	CASSFQGATNTEAFF
TRBV27	-	TRBJ1-1	-	TGTGCCAGCAGGGCCGGGACACCAAACACTGAAGCTTTCTTT	CASRAGTPNTEAFF
TRBV9	-	TRBJ2-6	-	TGTGCCAGCAGCTCCCTTTCTGGGGCCAACGTCCTGACTTTC	CASSSLSGANVLTF
TRBV2	-	TRBJ1-5	once	TGTGCCAGCGGCTCGGATGGGCTGAATCAGCCCCAGCATTTT	CASGSDGLNQPQHF
TRBV19	TRBD1	TRBJ2-7	-	TGTGCCAGTAGTGTTGGGACAGCCACCTACGAGCAGTACTTC	CASSVGTATYEQYF
TRBV5-1	-	TRBJ1-1	once	TGCGCCAGCAGCTTAAATGGCTTGAACACTGAAGCTTTCTTT	CASSLNGLNTEAFF
TRBV7-6	TRBD2	TRBJ2-1	-	TGTGCCAGCAGCTTAGGGGCGGGGGGCAACAATGAGCAGTTCTTC	CASSLGAGGNNEQFF
TRBV7-3	TRBD2	TRBJ2-7	-	TGTGCCAGCAGCTCAGGACTAGCGGGGGCCGAGCAGTACTTC	CASSSGLAGAEQYF
TRBV7-9	-	TRBJ1-3	-	TGTGCCAGCGAGGGCCTCTCTGGAAACACCATATATTTT	CASEGLSGNTIYF
TRBV6-1	TRBD1	TRBJ2-3	-	TGTGCCAGCAGTGGTATACTTCGGACAGGGCACGGATACACAGATACGCAGTATTTT	CASSGILRTGHGYTDTQYF
TRBV7-9	-	TRBJ1-2	-	TGTGCCAGCAGCTTAGTCCCGACAGACGGCTATGGCTACACCTTC	CASSLVPTDGYGYTF
TRBV6-5	-	TRBJ1-1	once	TGTGCCAGCATCCTGACAGGCATGAACACTGAAGCTTTCTTT	CASILTGMNTEAFF
TRBV2	TRBD1	TRBJ1-3	-	TGTGCCAGCAGAACGGGACAGGGGAATGGAAACACCATATATTTT	CASRTGQGNGNTIYF
TRBV6-2/TRBV6-3	TRBD1	TRBJ2-7	-	TGTGCCAGCAGTCGACAGGGCCACGAGCAGTACTTC	CASSRQGHEQYF
TRBV11-2	TRBD2	TRBJ2-7	-	TGTGCCAGCAGCTTTAGACTAGCGGGGGGGCCTTCCTACGAGCAGTACTTC	CASSFRLAGGPSYEQYF
TRBV28	-	TRBJ2-7	few	TGTGCCAGCAGTTTGTGGGGACAGGGTACTAGCGGGACCCTCGGGGAGCAGTACTTC	CASSLWGQGTSGTLGEQYF
TRBV9	TRBD1	TRBJ2-7	-	TGTGCCAGCAGCGTAGGTCCAGGGGGAAACTACGAGCAGTACTTC	CASSVGPGGNYEQYF
TRBV11-3	-	TRBJ2-7	-	TGTGCCAGCGGGTACTCCAGGGGGAGGCTTACCTACGAGCAGTACTTC	CASGYSRGRLTYEQYF
TRBV5-4	TRBD1	TRBJ1-3	few	TGTGCCAGCAGCTTGGCGGGACAGGCTGACACCATATATTTT	CASSLAGQADTIYF
TRBV15	-	TRBJ1-5	-	TGTGCCACCAGCAGAGTTGGGACAAGTAGCAATCAGCCCCAGCATTTT	CATSRVGTSSNQPQHF
TRBV7-9	-	TRBJ2-3	-	TGTGCCAGCAGCTTACAATACGGGAATCCAGATACGCAGTATTTT	CASSLQYGNPDTQYF
TRBV6-5	TRBD1	TRBJ2-7	-	TGTGCCAGCGGTCGGACAGGGGATTACGAGCAGTACTTC	CASGRTGDYEQYF
TRBV4-1	TRBD1	TRBJ1-6	-	TGCGCCAGCAGCCAAGATCGGGACAGTTCTTTTAATTCACCCCTCCACTTT	CASSQDRDSSFNSPLHF
TRBV9	TRBD2	TRBJ2-1	-	TGTGCCCGCAGCCCCCTGGGTGGGTGGGGGGGTGATGAGCAGTTCTTC	CARSPLGGWGGDEQFF
TRBV9	TRBD2	TRBJ2-7	-	TGTGCCAGCAGCCCCCTAGCGGGAAGAACCTACGAGCAGTACTTC	CASSPLAGRTYEQYF
TRBV11-2	-	TRBJ2-5	-	TGTGCCAGCAGCCCACAAGAGACCCAGTACTTC	CASSPQETQYF
TRBV19	-	TRBJ1-5	-	TGTGCCAGTAGTTCGGGCAGGGCTACCAATCAGCCCCAGCATTTT	CASSSGRATNQPQHF
TRBV7-9	-	TRBJ2-3	-	TGTGCCAGCAGCCCCGGAGGGGGGGGCACAGATACGCAGTATTTT	CASSPGGGGTDTQYF
TRBV21-1	-	TRBJ2-3	-	TGTGCCAGCATCTCAGACACGCCTAGCACAGATACGCAGTATTTT	CASISDTPSTDTQYF
TRBV5-1	-	TRBJ1-4	-	TGCGCCAGCAGCCCGGGACACCACGGGACTAATGAAAAACTGTTTTTT	CASSPGHHGTNEKLFF
TRBV3-1/TRBV3-2	-	TRBJ2-7	-	TGTGCCAGCAGCCAGGGCTCAGGAAACTACGAGCAGTACTTC	CASSQGSGNYEQYF
TRBV19	-	TRBJ2-2	-	TGTGCCAGTAGTATAGGGCAGGGATTCGGGGAGCTGTTTTTT	CASSIGQGFGELFF
TRBV28	TRBD1	TRBJ2-7	-	TGTGAGGGTACAGGGGGCTTCTACGAGCAGTACTTC	CEGTGGFYEQYF
TRBV20-1	TRBD1	TRBJ2-2	-	TGCAGTGCTAGTGGGCAGGGGGCAGGAACCGGGGAGCTGTTTTTT	CSASGQGAGTGELFF